This paragraph reports one T cell receptor (beta chain). Its antigen is unidentified. Patients all relapsed after autologous stem cell transplantation, and there was variation in brentuximab vedotin exposure. Profiled with immunoSEQ multiplex PCR; TCRdb holds only in-frame clones, not every one. This table holds roughly 100,000 clones, roughly 89% found once. This sample is part of a study of PD-1 blockade in classical Hodgkin lymphoma. Study background: Patients got intravenous nivolumab 3 mg/kg every 2 weeks.

Points from the study as a whole: Newly diagnosed patients and complete responders had comparable diversity at baseline. According to reports, newly diagnosed patients had lower baseline TCR diversity than healthy donors, and relapsed/refractory patients had lower baseline TCR diversity still.

This TCR derives from a human donor with classical Hodgkin lymphoma. The sample consisted of peripheral blood mononuclear cells (PBMCs), taken before the second cycle of nivolumab.

The CDR3 is CASSIGGGFEAFF. CDR3 bases: TGTGCCAGTAGTATAGGAGGAGGATTTGAAGCTTTCTTT. The V call is TRBV19, the J call TRBJ1-1; no definite D call. The V gene's germline CDR1 is LNHDA and CDR2 SQIVND (reference sequence). V was clipped by 1 base and J by 7 bases, with 10 bases between them. This CDR3 spans 13 amino acids.